The clone carrying this T cell receptor (beta chain) occurred once. Per germline, CDR1 LNHDA and CDR2 SQIVND (reference sequence). V was trimmed by 4 bases and J by 4 bases, leaving 7 bases between them. The CDR3 spans 13 residues. Generated by immunoSEQ multiplex PCR, the TCRdb table keeps only in-frame clones and is missing some. The table records 150,000 to 200,000 clones, 85% to 95% of them present only once. The data stem from a study of T cell responses to AZD1222 COVID-19 vaccine. The chain recombines TRBV19 with TRBJ2-2; D is undetermined. The sample in question was peripheral blood, obtained on day 0 of AZD1222 vaccination. This TCR was sampled from an adult in good health. The CDR3 DNA is TGTGCCAGTAGTAACAGAGCCACCGGGGAGCTGTTTTTT. It yields the protein CASSNRATGELFF. Full variable domain (rest looked up from reference TRBV19 and TRBJ2-2): DGGITQSPKYLFRKEGQNVTLSCEQNLNHDAMYWYRQDPGQGLRLIYYSQIVNDFQKGDIAEGYSVSREKKESFPLTVTSAQKNPTAFYLCASSNRATGELFFGEGSRLTVL.